Here is one T cell receptor beta chain with its context. This clone's antigen is unknown. No base quality values were provided; no much bigger clone lies one nucleotide off. This entry comes from a study of lymphopenia after photon versus proton radiotherapy (dated by TCRdb to between 2019 and 2020). In terms of the full investigation: The immunological effects of photon versus proton radiation therapy were compared in patients with gastrointestinal tumors who developed high-grade lymphopenia. A cohort of some 20 patients with gastrointestinal tumors who received either photon or proton therapy and subsequently developed lymphopenia was included. The study aimed to characterize how the two radiation modalities differ in their impact on the immune system.

Receptor amplification or capture employed the immunoSEQ multiplex PCR assay. Deep sequencing of rearranged TCR beta loci, alongside multiparametric flow cytometry, was used to profile T cell repertoires. TCRdb stores this immuneACCESS table with in-frame sequences only. Part of the clones is absent; in the studies checked, under half of the shortfall reflects unresolved V genes, and no reason is known for the rest. The sample data list some 55,000 clones, and around 85% of these were observed just once. Clones ranked in the top ten supply roughly 2.1% of the sample. The CDR1 and CDR2 encoded by the germline V gene (reference sequence) are SEHNR and FQNEAQ. Relative to germline, V is 1 base shorter and J is 1 base shorter, with 11 bases between their ends. Including cysteine and phenylalanine, the CDR3 has 15 amino acids. Only CDR3 DNA remains: 45 bases, in frame from the first base. Results and caveats for the whole study, not just this receptor: After the lymphocyte count nadir, repertoires from photon-treated patients showed oligoclonal expansion, particularly of CD8+ Temra cells, and this expansion drove the decline in diversity. Across the cohort, among patients who died, a greater drop in TCR diversity after the nadir was inversely correlated with overall survival time. The survival association was examined only in patients who died, and the authors described better survival with proton therapy as a possibility, not as a demonstrated result. Relative stability during treatment was observed in proton-treated patients, whereas loss of naive T cells and TCR diversity and gain of effector/memory populations were observed in photon-treated patients.

Sequencing was performed on peripheral blood, taken from a patient treated with photon-based radiotherapy. The chain couples TRBV7-9 to TRBJ2-7, with TRBD1 tentatively as D gene (5 bases match). The receptor comes from a man aged 35-49 years with gastric cancer. The CDR3: CASSLVGRKSYEQYF. The DNA reads TGTGCCAGCAGCTTAGTGGGGCGTAAGTCCTACGAGCAGTACTTC.